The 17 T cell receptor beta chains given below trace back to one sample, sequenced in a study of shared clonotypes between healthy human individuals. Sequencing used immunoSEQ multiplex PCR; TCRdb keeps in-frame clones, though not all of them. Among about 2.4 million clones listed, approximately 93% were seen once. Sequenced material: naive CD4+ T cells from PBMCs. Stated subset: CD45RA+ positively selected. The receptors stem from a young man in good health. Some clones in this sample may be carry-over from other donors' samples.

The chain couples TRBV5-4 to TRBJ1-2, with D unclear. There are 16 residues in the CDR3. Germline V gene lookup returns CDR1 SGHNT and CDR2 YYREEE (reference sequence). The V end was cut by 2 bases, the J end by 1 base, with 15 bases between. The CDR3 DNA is TGTGCCAGCAGCTTTGAACTCCGGTGGGGTAACTATGGCTACACCTTC. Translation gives CASSFELRWGNYGYTF.

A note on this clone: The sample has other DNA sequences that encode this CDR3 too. This CDR3 reads CASSLVGDYGYTF. CDR3 in DNA: TGTGCCAGCAGCTTGGTCGGGGACTATGGCTACACCTTC. The V call is TRBV5-5, the J call TRBJ1-2, with no clear D. Trimming shortened V by 0 bases and J by 3 bases, and 6 bases separated the two germline ends. CDR1 and CDR2 from the germline V gene are SGHKS and YYEKEE (reference sequence). This CDR3 comprises 13 residues.

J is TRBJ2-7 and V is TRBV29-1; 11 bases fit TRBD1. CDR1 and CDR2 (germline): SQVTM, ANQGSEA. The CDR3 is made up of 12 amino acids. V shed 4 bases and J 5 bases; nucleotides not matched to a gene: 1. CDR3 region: CSVVGQGDEQYF. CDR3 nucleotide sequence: TGCAGCGTTGTGGGACAGGGGGACGAGCAGTACTTC.

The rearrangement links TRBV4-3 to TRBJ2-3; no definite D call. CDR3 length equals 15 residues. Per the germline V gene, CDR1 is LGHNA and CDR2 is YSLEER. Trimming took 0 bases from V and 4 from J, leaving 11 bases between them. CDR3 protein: CASSQEIWPSDTQYF. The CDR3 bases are TGCGCCAGCAGCCAAGAAATTTGGCCTTCAGATACGCAGTATTTT.

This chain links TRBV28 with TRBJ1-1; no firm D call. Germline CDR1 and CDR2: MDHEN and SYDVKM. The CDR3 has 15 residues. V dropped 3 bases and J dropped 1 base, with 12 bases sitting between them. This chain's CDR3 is CASSLVAKGNTEAFF. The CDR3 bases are TGTGCCAGCAGTTTGGTGGCGAAGGGGAACACTGAAGCTTTCTTT.

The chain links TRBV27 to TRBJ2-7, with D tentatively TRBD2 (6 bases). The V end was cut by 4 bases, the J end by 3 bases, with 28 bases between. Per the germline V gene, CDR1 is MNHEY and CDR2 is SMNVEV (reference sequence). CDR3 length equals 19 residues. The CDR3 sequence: CASSSTSRRDGGRDYEQYF. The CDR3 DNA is TGTGCCAGCAGTTCCACCAGCCGCCGGGACGGGGGACGGGACTACGAGCAGTACTTC.

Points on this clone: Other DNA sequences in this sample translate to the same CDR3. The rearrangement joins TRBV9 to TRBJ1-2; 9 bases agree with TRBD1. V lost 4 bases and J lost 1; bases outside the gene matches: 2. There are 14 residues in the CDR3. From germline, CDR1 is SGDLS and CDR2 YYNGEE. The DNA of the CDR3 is TGTGCCAGCAGCCCGGACAGGGGTAACTATGGCTACACCTTC. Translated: CASSPDRGNYGYTF.

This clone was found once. CDR3 bases: TGTGCCAGTCGCACCGCCGGCCCCCCGAACACTGAAGCTTTCTTT. Translating it yields CASRTAGPPNTEAFF. This chain joins TRBV28 and TRBJ1-1; D uncertain. Trimming removed 9 bases from V and 1 base from J, with 18 bases in between. Germline CDR1 and CDR2: MDHEN and SYDVKM. The CDR3 consists of 15 residues.

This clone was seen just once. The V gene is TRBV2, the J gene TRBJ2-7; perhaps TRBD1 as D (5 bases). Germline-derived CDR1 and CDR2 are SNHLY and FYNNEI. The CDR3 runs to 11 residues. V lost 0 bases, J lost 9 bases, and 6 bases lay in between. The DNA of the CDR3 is TGTGCCAGCAGTGAAGCGGGGCCGCAGTACTTC. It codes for CASSEAGPQYF.

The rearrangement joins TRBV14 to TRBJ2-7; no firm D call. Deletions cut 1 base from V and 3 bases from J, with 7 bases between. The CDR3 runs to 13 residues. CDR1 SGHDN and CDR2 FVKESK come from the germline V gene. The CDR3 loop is CASSQALDYEQYF. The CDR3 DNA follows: TGTGCCAGCAGCCAAGCTCTTGACTACGAGCAGTACTTC.

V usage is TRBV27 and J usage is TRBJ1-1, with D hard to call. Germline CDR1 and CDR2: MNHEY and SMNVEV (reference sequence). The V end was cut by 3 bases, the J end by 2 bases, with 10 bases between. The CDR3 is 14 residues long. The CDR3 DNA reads TGTGCCAGCAGTTTTCCCGGCGAAAACACTGAAGCTTTCTTT. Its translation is CASSFPGENTEAFF.

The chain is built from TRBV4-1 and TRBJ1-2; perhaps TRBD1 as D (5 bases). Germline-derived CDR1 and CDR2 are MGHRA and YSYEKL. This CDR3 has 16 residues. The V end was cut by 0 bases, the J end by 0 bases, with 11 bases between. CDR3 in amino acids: CASSQEGQVPNYGYTF. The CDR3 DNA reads TGCGCCAGCAGCCAAGAGGGGCAGGTTCCTAACTATGGCTACACCTTC.

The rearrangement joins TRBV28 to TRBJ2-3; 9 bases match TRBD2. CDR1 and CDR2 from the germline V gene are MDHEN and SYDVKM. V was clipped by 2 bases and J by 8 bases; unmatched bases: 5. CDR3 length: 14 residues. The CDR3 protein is CASSLRSGSVTQYF. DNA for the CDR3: TGTGCCAGCAGTTTACGTAGCGGGAGTGTTACGCAGTATTTT.

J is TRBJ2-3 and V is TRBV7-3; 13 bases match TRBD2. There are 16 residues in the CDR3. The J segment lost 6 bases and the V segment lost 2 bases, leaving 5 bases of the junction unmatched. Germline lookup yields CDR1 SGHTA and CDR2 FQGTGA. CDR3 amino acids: CASSLLLAGGPDTQYF. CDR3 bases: TGTGCCAGCAGCTTACTACTAGCGGGAGGGCCGGATACGCAGTATTTT.

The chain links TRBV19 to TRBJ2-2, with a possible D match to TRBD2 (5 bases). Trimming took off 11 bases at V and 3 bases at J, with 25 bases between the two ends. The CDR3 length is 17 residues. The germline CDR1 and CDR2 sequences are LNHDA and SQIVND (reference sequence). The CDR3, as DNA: TGTGCCGTCTACGGTGGGAGCACCCCAGGAGACACCGGGGAGCTGTTTTTT. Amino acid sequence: CAVYGGSTPGDTGELFF.

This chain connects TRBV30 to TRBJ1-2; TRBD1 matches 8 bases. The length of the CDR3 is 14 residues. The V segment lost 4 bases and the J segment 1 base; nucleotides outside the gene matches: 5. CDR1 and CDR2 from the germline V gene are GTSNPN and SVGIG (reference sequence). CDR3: CAWTLQGGNYGYTF. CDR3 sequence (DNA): TGTGCCTGGACCCTACAGGGGGGTAACTATGGCTACACCTTC.

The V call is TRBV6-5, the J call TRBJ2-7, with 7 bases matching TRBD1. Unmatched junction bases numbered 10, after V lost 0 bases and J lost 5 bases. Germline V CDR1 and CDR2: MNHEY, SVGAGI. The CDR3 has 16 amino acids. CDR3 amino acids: CASSYSMRQGVHEQYF. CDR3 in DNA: TGTGCCAGCAGTTACTCGATGCGGCAGGGGGTACACGAGCAGTACTTC.